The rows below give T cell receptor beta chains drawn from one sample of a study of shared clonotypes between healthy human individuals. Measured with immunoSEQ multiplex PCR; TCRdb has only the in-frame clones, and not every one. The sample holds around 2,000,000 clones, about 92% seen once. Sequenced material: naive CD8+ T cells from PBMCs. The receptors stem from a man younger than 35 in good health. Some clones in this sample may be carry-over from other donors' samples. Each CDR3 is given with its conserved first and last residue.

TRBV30 CAWSYDGGPGNTIYF
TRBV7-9 CASSLEAGTDTQYF
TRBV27 CASSGLAGALRVGELFF
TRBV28 CASSWGGTEKGYGYTF
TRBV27 CASSLSSTDTQYF
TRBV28 CASSLDRAQETQYF
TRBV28 CASLTLGEGQETQYF
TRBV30 CAWRAPTDTEAFF
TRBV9 CASSEDIGGLAVYNEQFF
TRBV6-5 CASSYYDRTYEQYF
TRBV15 CASSASLGELFF
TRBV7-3 CASSVRTQPDTQYF
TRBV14 CASSQGKGQGDYGYTF
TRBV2 CASSERWVAAPNEQFF
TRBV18 CASSPGTGLNGYTF
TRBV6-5 CASSYDRTTYNEQFF
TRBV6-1 CASLGAGGYNEQFF
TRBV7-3 CASSLRPSGSSYNEQFF
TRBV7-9 CASSLGVGGSLAEAFF
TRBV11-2 CASSEPGETNEKLFF
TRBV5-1 CASSWVQGTEAFF
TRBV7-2 CASSLVYRDRNQPQHF
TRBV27 CASSALGTAGVDYGYTF
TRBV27 CASSSGGTYEQYF
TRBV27 CASGLGTGAYEQYF
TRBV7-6 CASSLGQRKQPQHF
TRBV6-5 CASSLGTGANEQYF
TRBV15 CATSSGPDEYTDTQYF
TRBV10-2 CASSPPTMGYEQYF
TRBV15 CATSRERGSPLEQYF
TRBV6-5 CASSYRTMNTEAFF
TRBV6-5 CATHPDASTGELFF
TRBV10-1 CASSPYRGANTGELFF
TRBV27 CASSLSMVTEAFF
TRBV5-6 CASSYGTGGYEQYF
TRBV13 CASSLNGGQETQYF
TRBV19 CATKYRGNTEAFF
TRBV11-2 CASSLAEAGTQYF
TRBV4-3 CASSPRGSGRREQYF
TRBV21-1 CASSASKGSKGSRAARFVQYF
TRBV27 CASSLAGYNEQYF
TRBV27 CASSLSDSYGYTF
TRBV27 CASRPTAGYGYTF
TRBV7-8 CASSLRSKQGPKGQPQHF
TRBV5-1 CASSSLPDRVRETQYF
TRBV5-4 CASSGPPYGYTF
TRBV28 CASSPLPGQGADTIYF
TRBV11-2 CASSPSPPYRAGTDTQYF
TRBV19 CASSIDYEETQYF
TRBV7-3 CASSEGGQPSPYGYTF
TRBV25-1 CASSDQGARETQYF